The rows below give T cell receptor beta chains drawn from one sample of a study of T cell changes during pregnancy in multiple sclerosis. Clones were sequenced by immunoSEQ multiplex PCR, and TCRdb holds only the in-frame ones, with some missing. The sample includes some 79,000 clones, about 90% of them seen just once. This sample comprised CD4+ T cells from peripheral blood mononuclear cells, obtained in the second trimester of pregnancy. All receptors derive from a female donor with multiple sclerosis, enrolled in a pregnancy study. The CDR3 runs from the conserved cysteine through the conserved F or W.

TRBJ2-1	TRBV18	CASSPSLRAYNEQFF
TRBJ1-3	TRBV18	CASSPLWGGVELFGNTIYF
TRBJ2-7	TRBV11-3	CASSPLGTGMNEQYF
TRBJ1-2	TRBV29-1	CSGSDRGFGYTF
TRBJ1-2	TRBV6-1	CASSGQLNYGYTF
TRBJ1-5	TRBV16	CASSQIGHKSNQPQHF
TRBJ2-7	TRBV28	CASRWTGRDEQYF
TRBJ2-7	TRBV9	CASSSTDRGLGEQYF
TRBJ1-3	TRBV7-9	CASRPPISTGPRVTIYF
TRBJ1-1	TRBV19	CASTPGGNVNTEAFF
TRBJ2-7	TRBV5-4	CASSPRGSYEQYF
TRBJ2-2	TRBV12-5	CASGPPGLDYTGELFF
TRBJ1-6	TRBV19	CASTRRPGGEATSRSSALHF
TRBJ2-2	TRBV9	CASETGTGNTGELFF
TRBJ2-7	TRBV7-2	CASSAQGGYEQYF
TRBJ2-2	TRBV6-6	CASSGGTGGNGELFF
TRBJ2-4	TRBV5-1	CASSLGPGGGGRNIQYF
TRBJ2-7	TRBV7-2	CASSLGLAGSSYEQYF
TRBJ2-2	TRBV5-1	CASHKTGGNTGELFF
TRBJ1-1	TRBV29-1	CSVEKQGVFFEFNEAFF
TRBJ1-4	TRBV6-5	CASSEGQGNEKLFF
TRBJ2-7	TRBV4-1	CASSQGRVAGAYEQYF
TRBJ2-7	TRBV29-1	CSVTGTYEQYF
TRBJ1-1	TRBV18	CASSPFQTDSEAFF
TRBJ2-1	TRBV16	CASSRWGTSGSYEQFF
TRBJ2-2	TRBV13	CASSAIGQGKNTGELFF
TRBJ2-5	TRBV7-3	CASSPTSAPTKETQYF
TRBJ1-1	TRBV28	CASSFPRGQVNTEAFF
TRBJ1-3	TRBV28	CASSLPGGRGNTIYF
TRBJ2-1	TRBV5-1	CASSIRSGTSGNNEQFF
TRBJ2-1	TRBV12-5	CASGLRVAGDDYEQFF
TRBJ1-2	TRBV10-3	CAIRQGGSNYGYTF
TRBJ1-6	TRBV19	CASSVDRVDWSPLHF
TRBJ1-2	TRBV7-2	CASSPGQGEYGYTF
TRBJ1-2	TRBV7-8	CASSLSRGQGGYTF
TRBJ2-3	TRBV11-2	CASSYRLGTDTQYF
TRBJ2-7	TRBV18	CASSLIQSGRVASYEQYF
TRBJ1-6	TRBV5-1	CASSAGGAANNSPLHF
TRBJ1-2	TRBV6-1	CASSISGQDYGYTF
TRBJ2-1	TRBV28	CASRGGRANDEQFF
TRBJ2-3	TRBV28	CASKLGLHTDTQYF
TRBJ2-7	TRBV28	CASRGTRAYEQYF
TRBJ2-4	TRBV7-8	CASSLSRVVAKNIQYF
TRBJ1-2	TRBV13	CASRRQGGNYGYTF
TRBJ2-3	TRBV7-9	CASSLVAGGSTDTQYF
TRBJ1-2	TRBV10-1	CASSHNPRDSGGVGYTF
TRBJ1-2	TRBV7-2	CASSLKGQGRGYTF
TRBJ1-5	TRBV19	CASSRGVPYSNQPQHF
TRBJ1-1	TRBV29-1	CSVVTGTGVGNTEAFF
TRBJ1-2	TRBV28	CASTMAGVYGYTF
TRBJ1-5	TRBV28	CASSWTGGISNQPQHF
TRBJ1-1	TRBV7-9	CASSSDRTLNTEAFF
TRBJ1-6	TRBV5-1	CASSTTTDSPLHF
TRBJ2-5	TRBV21-1	CASPSETQYF